The rows below give T cell receptor beta chains drawn from one sample of a study of Ad26.COV2.S vaccination and SARS-CoV-2 variants. Measured with immunoSEQ multiplex PCR; TCRdb has only the in-frame clones, and not every one. The sample contains some 640,000 clones, more than 70% of which appear only once. Sequenced material: peripheral blood, taken in a trial of Ad26.COV2.S vaccine versus placebo. The receptors come from a person between 18 and 65 years old who received the Ad26.COV2.S COVID-19 vaccine or a placebo. CDR3s include the opening cysteine and the closing phenylalanine or tryptophan. A D gene is named only where the DNA matches it firmly. Clone size is stated in some rows and not others, as once, few, many or a class when expanded.

j_gene: TRBJ1-6; d_gene: NA; abundance: NA; v_gene: TRBV14; CDR3nt: TGTGCCAGCAGCCCTCGGACCCTGGGTAATTCACCCCTCCACTTT; CDR3aa: CASSPRTLGNSPLHF
j_gene: TRBJ1-5; d_gene: NA; abundance: NA; v_gene: TRBV30; CDR3nt: TGTGCCTGGAGTCAGCCTGGGCAGCCCCAGCATTTT; CDR3aa: CAWSQPGQPQHF
j_gene: TRBJ1-3; d_gene: TRBD1; abundance: NA; v_gene: TRBV7-2; CDR3nt: TGTGCCAGCAGCTCCGGGACAGGGTGGGGAAACACCATATATTTT; CDR3aa: CASSSGTGWGNTIYF
j_gene: TRBJ1-6; d_gene: NA; abundance: NA; v_gene: TRBV20-1; CDR3nt: TGCAGTGCTAGTGCGGGAGAGCTTTATTCACCCCTCCACTTT; CDR3aa: CSASAGELYSPLHF
j_gene: TRBJ1-5; d_gene: NA; abundance: few; v_gene: TRBV19; CDR3nt: TGTGCCAGTAGTATCTGGGCCGCAGGGAATCAGCCCCAGCATTTT; CDR3aa: CASSIWAAGNQPQHF
j_gene: TRBJ2-5; d_gene: NA; abundance: NA; v_gene: TRBV18; CDR3nt: TGTGCCAGCTCACCACCGCGAGACTCGGCAATGCAAGAGACCCAGTACTTC; CDR3aa: CASSPPRDSAMQETQYF
j_gene: TRBJ1-5; d_gene: NA; abundance: NA; v_gene: TRBV10-3; CDR3nt: TGTGCCATCAGTGAGGAGGGCAATCAGCCCCAGCATTTT; CDR3aa: CAISEEGNQPQHF
j_gene: TRBJ1-1; d_gene: NA; abundance: NA; v_gene: TRBV6-5; CDR3nt: TGTGCCAGCAGGACCCAGGGGATCACTGAAGCTTTCTTT; CDR3aa: CASRTQGITEAFF
j_gene: TRBJ1-5; d_gene: NA; abundance: NA; v_gene: TRBV4-1; CDR3nt: TGCGCCAGCAGCCAAGTTGTCAATCAGCCCCAGCATTTT; CDR3aa: CASSQVVNQPQHF
j_gene: TRBJ2-7; d_gene: TRBD1; abundance: NA; v_gene: TRBV18; CDR3nt: TGTGCCAGCTCCCTGGACAGGACCTACGAGCAGTACTTC; CDR3aa: CASSLDRTYEQYF
j_gene: TRBJ1-2; d_gene: TRBD1; abundance: once; v_gene: TRBV7-2; CDR3nt: TGTGCCAGCAACCCAACAGGGGCCTATGGCTACACCTTC; CDR3aa: CASNPTGAYGYTF
j_gene: TRBJ1-1; d_gene: NA; abundance: NA; v_gene: TRBV3-1/TRBV3-2; CDR3nt: TGTGCCAGCAGCCAAGATCCCCGGGATCTACGAGCTTTCTTT; CDR3aa: CASSQDPRDLRAFF
j_gene: TRBJ2-1; d_gene: TRBD1; abundance: NA; v_gene: TRBV5-4; CDR3nt: TGTGCCAGCAGTTTACAGGGGAATGAGCAGTTCTTC; CDR3aa: CASSLQGNEQFF
j_gene: TRBJ2-2; d_gene: NA; abundance: NA; v_gene: TRBV5-4; CDR3nt: TGTGCCAGCAGCTCCGACATTGTCGGGGAGCTGTTTTTT; CDR3aa: CASSSDIVGELFF
j_gene: TRBJ1-5; d_gene: NA; abundance: NA; v_gene: TRBV6-5; CDR3nt: TGTGCCAGCAGTTACTCAGGAGGGGGAGATCAGCCCCAGCATTTT; CDR3aa: CASSYSGGGDQPQHF
j_gene: TRBJ2-1; d_gene: TRBD1; abundance: NA; v_gene: TRBV7-6; CDR3nt: TGTGCCAGCAGCATCCACCTCCGGGACAGGGGGGACGATGAGCAGTTCTTC; CDR3aa: CASSIHLRDRGDDEQFF
j_gene: TRBJ2-7; d_gene: NA; abundance: NA; v_gene: TRBV2; CDR3nt: TGTGCCAGCAGTAAAGGGCAGAGCTCCTACGAGCAGTACTTC; CDR3aa: CASSKGQSSYEQYF
j_gene: TRBJ2-5; d_gene: NA; abundance: NA; v_gene: TRBV5-5; CDR3nt: TGTGCCAGCAGCTTCGGAGGGATGGCGGAGACCCAGTACTTC; CDR3aa: CASSFGGMAETQYF
j_gene: TRBJ2-2; d_gene: TRBD1; abundance: few; v_gene: TRBV10-3; CDR3nt: TGTGCCATCAGTGAGCGAAGGGGGACAGGATCCGGGGAGCTGTTTTTT; CDR3aa: CAISERRGTGSGELFF
j_gene: TRBJ2-3; d_gene: TRBD1; abundance: NA; v_gene: TRBV4-3; CDR3nt: TGCGCCAGCAGCCAAGGGATCGACAGGGTGGTAACAGATACGCAGTATTTT; CDR3aa: CASSQGIDRVVTDTQYF
j_gene: TRBJ1-5; d_gene: NA; abundance: NA; v_gene: TRBV6-1; CDR3nt: TGTGCCAGCAGTGAAAGAGGAGGTGGTGGTCAGCCCCAGCATTTT; CDR3aa: CASSERGGGGQPQHF
j_gene: TRBJ2-5; d_gene: TRBD1; abundance: NA; v_gene: TRBV24-1; CDR3nt: TGTGCCGCGACAGGACAGGGAGAGACCCAGTACTTC; CDR3aa: CAATGQGETQYF
j_gene: TRBJ1-2; d_gene: NA; abundance: NA; v_gene: TRBV4-3; CDR3nt: TGCGCCAGCAGCCAAGATCGCTATGGCTACACCTTC; CDR3aa: CASSQDRYGYTF
j_gene: TRBJ2-7; d_gene: NA; abundance: NA; v_gene: TRBV10-2; CDR3nt: TGCGCCAGCAGGGGCGGAATCTCCTACGAGCAGTACTTC; CDR3aa: CASRGGISYEQYF
j_gene: TRBJ2-7; d_gene: NA; abundance: NA; v_gene: TRBV12-3/TRBV12-4; CDR3nt: TGTGCCAGCAGTTCTGACGGAGCTTACGAGCAGTACTTC; CDR3aa: CASSSDGAYEQYF
j_gene: TRBJ1-5; d_gene: TRBD1; abundance: once; v_gene: TRBV19; CDR3nt: TGTGCCAGTAGTATAGGCCGACAGGGCCGCCAGCCCCAGCATTTT; CDR3aa: CASSIGRQGRQPQHF
j_gene: TRBJ1-4; d_gene: NA; abundance: NA; v_gene: TRBV5-6; CDR3nt: TGTGCCAGCAGCCCGCGCCCCGGGACAACGAATGAAAAACTGTTTTTT; CDR3aa: CASSPRPGTTNEKLFF
j_gene: TRBJ2-7; d_gene: TRBD1; abundance: NA; v_gene: TRBV23-1; CDR3nt: TGCGCCAGCAGGAAAACGGGACAGGGTATACACGAGCAGTACTTC; CDR3aa: CASRKTGQGIHEQYF
j_gene: TRBJ1-1; d_gene: NA; abundance: NA; v_gene: TRBV5-5; CDR3nt: TGTGCCAGCAGCCCTGGCGCAGGGATGAACACTGAAGCTTTCTTT; CDR3aa: CASSPGAGMNTEAFF
j_gene: TRBJ1-1; d_gene: NA; abundance: NA; v_gene: TRBV9; CDR3nt: TGTGCCAGCAGTCTAGGTCTAAACACTTTTGAAGCTTTCTTT; CDR3aa: CASSLGLNTFEAFF
j_gene: TRBJ1-4; d_gene: TRBD1; abundance: NA; v_gene: TRBV15; CDR3nt: TGTGCCACCAGCAGAACCCCGACAGGGAAGAATGAAAAACTGTTTTTT; CDR3aa: CATSRTPTGKNEKLFF
j_gene: TRBJ2-2; d_gene: NA; abundance: NA; v_gene: TRBV12-3/TRBV12-4; CDR3nt: TGTGCCAGCAGTTTAGAGGCCGGGGAGCTGTTTTTT; CDR3aa: CASSLEAGELFF
j_gene: TRBJ2-7; d_gene: NA; abundance: NA; v_gene: TRBV4-3; CDR3nt: TGCGCCAGCAGCCTGGCCCGGGACATAGGGGAGCAGTACTTC; CDR3aa: CASSLARDIGEQYF
j_gene: TRBJ2-2; d_gene: NA; abundance: NA; v_gene: TRBV4-3; CDR3nt: TGCGCCAGCAGCCATTCCGGGGAGCTGTTTTTT; CDR3aa: CASSHSGELFF
j_gene: TRBJ1-5; d_gene: NA; abundance: NA; v_gene: TRBV19; CDR3nt: TGTGCCAGTAGTATTATTAACGACGGCTCGAAGCCCCAGCATTTT; CDR3aa: CASSIINDGSKPQHF
j_gene: TRBJ2-7; d_gene: NA; abundance: NA; v_gene: TRBV7-9; CDR3nt: TGTGCCAGCAGCTTAGCGAGGGCGGGCCCACCCTACGAGCAGTACTTC; CDR3aa: CASSLARAGPPYEQYF
j_gene: TRBJ1-5; d_gene: TRBD1; abundance: NA; v_gene: TRBV7-8; CDR3nt: TGTGCCAGCAGCGTGACAGGGGATAGCAATCAGCCCCAGCATTTT; CDR3aa: CASSVTGDSNQPQHF
j_gene: TRBJ2-7; d_gene: NA; abundance: once; v_gene: TRBV23-1; CDR3nt: TGCGCCAGCCTTCGTCCTACCCGGGGACCGAGATACTCCTACGAGCAGTACTTC; CDR3aa: CASLRPTRGPRYSYEQYF